This T cell receptor beta chain was documented in a study of cytomegalovirus exposure and HLA in healthy donors. 60 Vbeta and 13 Jbeta primers were used in PCR. Profiled with immunoSEQ multiplex PCR; TCRdb holds only in-frame clones, not every one. The profile shows 150,000 or so clones, 65% to 80% of them singletons. This clone was detected a few times. Per the germline V gene, CDR1 is SGHDT and CDR2 is YYEEEE. The junction had 7 bases not matched to a gene; V was cut back by 4 bases and J by 10 bases. This CDR3 is built from 15 residues. The TCR originated in a female donor in good health and CMV-seronegative. Sequencing input: PBMCs. The chain has TRBV5-6 and TRBJ2-1; 14 bases are a match to TRBD2. The CDR3 sequence is CASSGTSGRGWEQFF. In nucleotides, the CDR3 is TGTGCCAGCAGCGGGACTAGCGGGAGAGGATGGGAGCAGTTCTTC.